The sequence of this TCR beta chain was determined in a study of human T cells and chemical hapten exposure (dated by TCRdb to 2020 to 2022). For context, the study as a whole: For sensitization, 2% DPC in acetone was applied to a roughly 2 cm by roughly 2 cm area of upper inner arm skin. For TCR sequencing, blood came from over 25 alopecia patients at anywhere from one to four time points (pre-sensitization, 2, 6 and 24 weeks). Peripheral blood TCR repertoire changes were tracked in vivo in alopecia patients during primary and secondary sensitization to the hapten diphenylcyclopropenone (DPC). Patch testing was performed on the upper back with Finn chambers containing 0.01% DPC, and the patch tests were scored after 6 days according to International Contact Dermatitis Research Group standards. Libraries were pooled for sequencing, and variation in per-sample TCR yields was attributed mainly to small differences in library volumes within the pool. Blood was sampled from patients pre-sensitization (week 0) and at 2, 6 and about 24 weeks after DPC sensitization. Most of the patients in the cohort were female, and the cohort covered alopecia areata with under or over 50% scalp involvement, alopecia totalis and alopecia universalis. Patients additionally received weekly therapeutic DPC doses to the scalp throughout the approximately 22-week study period.

This clonotype was recorded many times. It has no known antigen specificity. The record has no base qualities; no much larger clone is one base away. This specimen's time point label, interpreted: patch test 2, 6 weeks after DPC sensitization. The treatment or condition label, as the study defines it: therapeutic diphenylcyclopropenone sensitization with weekly scalp DPC. Blood at each patch-test visit was drawn before the patch test was applied. To be eligible, patients had to be aged 18 to 70, diagnosed with alopecia and judged suitable for DPC therapy, while pregnant patients were excluded. Total RNA was extracted from unfractionated whole blood collected in Tempus Blood RNA tubes. Study-wide findings and limitations: Repeated subsampling changed both the strength of the expansion versus patch-test correlation and the threshold at which that correlation became significant. Alopecia, a presumed autoimmune disease, was present in all patients, so the immune response of the patients might differ from that of healthy individuals. Patch test score correlated positively with the number of PT1 expanded TCRs, reaching significance at thresholds 8, 16 and 32 but not at 4. DPC sensitization did not change the number of TCRs with a frequency above 1 in 1000, and there was no evidence of changes in global repertoire structure. Expanded TCRs formed significantly more large CDR3 similarity clusters than pre-sensitization or healthy control sets, consistent with antigen-driven responses.

The cysteine opens and the phenylalanine closes a CDR3 of 16 amino acids. This entry keeps only the CDR3 DNA: 48 bases, framed from base 1. The germline V gene gives CDR1 as SNHLY and CDR2 as FYNNEI. V ends up 4 bases short and J 7 bases short, with an unmatched junction base count of 8. The library was prepared using RACE. The listed sequencing device is NextSeq 500. During library preparation, unique molecular identifiers were attached to individual cDNA molecules so that TCRs could be counted quantitatively and reproducibly. Each blood RNA sample was used to sequence both TCR alpha and TCR beta chains. In the paper's pipeline: Samples had a median of about 90,000 TCRs, with a range from roughly 20,000 to 690,600. V, J and CDR3 annotation of the TCR reads was carried out using the Decombinator software suite. To make PS versus PT1 abundance plots, every sample was subsampled to the same number of TCRs (28,000). Expanded TCRs were defined as absent before sensitization and observed at least eight times at the 2-week time point. The public reads were quality trimmed at Q25 with fastp and then assembled into clones with MiXCR by TCRdb, keeping productive beta chains. CDR3 protein sequences are deduplicated, and each keeps its most common genes and DNA. For this entry, the V and J calls and clone size follow TCRdb and not the study's own pipeline. Present in this sample are some 57,000 distinct CDR3 sequences, around 9.5% of which were seen just once. In total, the top ten clones hold approximately 1.7% of the sample.

This chain joins TRBV2 to TRBJ2-1; TRBD2 matches 12 bases in the middle. Sequences were derived from whole blood, sampled in connection with sensitization to the hapten diphenylcyclopropenone (DPC). This TCR was recovered from a woman aged 50 to 60 with alopecia areata. Some clones in this sample may be carry-over from other donors' samples. The nucleotide sequence is TGTGCCAGCAGTGGTCGACTAGCGGGAGTGTGGAATGAGCAGTTCTTC. It translates to CASSGRLAGVWNEQFF.